Here is one T cell receptor (beta chain) with its context. The entry originates in a study of coeliac disease. TCRdb keeps only in-frame clones here, not all; method: immunoSEQ multiplex PCR. The table shows approximately 5,400 clones, with around two thirds occurring only once. Sequencing used lymphocytes from the gut lamina propria. This receptor was identified in an older man with active celiac disease.

The CDR3 is CASSLGINPGETQYF. DNA of the CDR3: TGTGCCAGCAGCTTAGGCATAAACCCGGGAGAGACCCAGTACTTC. The gene calls are TRBV7-9 and TRBJ2-5; D gene uncertain. Germline V gene lookup returns CDR1 SEHNR and CDR2 FQNEAQ (reference sequence). The V gene lost 1 base and the J gene lost 4 bases, with 13 bases spanning the gap. This CDR3 is built from 15 residues.